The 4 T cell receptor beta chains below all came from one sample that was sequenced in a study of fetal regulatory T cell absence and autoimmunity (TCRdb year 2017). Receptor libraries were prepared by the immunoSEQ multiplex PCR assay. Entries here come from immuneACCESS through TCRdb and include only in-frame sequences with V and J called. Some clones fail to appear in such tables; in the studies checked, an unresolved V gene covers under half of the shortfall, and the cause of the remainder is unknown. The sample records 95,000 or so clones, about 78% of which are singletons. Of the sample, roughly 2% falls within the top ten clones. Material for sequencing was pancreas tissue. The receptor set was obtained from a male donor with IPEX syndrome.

CDR3 sequence (DNA): TGTGCCAGCCAGGGACCTCTTTCTGGGGCCAACGTCCTGACTTTC. It yields the protein CASQGPLSGANVLTF. The gene calls are TRBV25-1 and TRBJ2-6; D tentatively fits TRBD1 or TRBD2 (5 bases each). Trimming removed 8 bases from V and 1 base from J, with 12 bases in between. The CDR3 is made up of 15 amino acids. Germline-derived CDR1 and CDR2 are MGHDK and SYGVNS.

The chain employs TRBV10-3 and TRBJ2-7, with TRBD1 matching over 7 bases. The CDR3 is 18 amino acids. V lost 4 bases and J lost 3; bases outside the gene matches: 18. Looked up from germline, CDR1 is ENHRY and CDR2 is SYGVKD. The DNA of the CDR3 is TGTGCCATCAGTGTCGTAGGCAGGGGGAACCGAGGGGTCTACGAGCAGTACTTC. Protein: CAISVVGRGNRGVYEQYF.

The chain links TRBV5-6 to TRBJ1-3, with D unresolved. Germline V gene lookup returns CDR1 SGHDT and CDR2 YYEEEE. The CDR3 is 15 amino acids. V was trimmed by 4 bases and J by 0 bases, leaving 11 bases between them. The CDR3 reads CASSRRRNSGNTIYF. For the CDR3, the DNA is TGTGCCAGCAGCCGACGACGGAACTCTGGAAACACCATATATTTT.

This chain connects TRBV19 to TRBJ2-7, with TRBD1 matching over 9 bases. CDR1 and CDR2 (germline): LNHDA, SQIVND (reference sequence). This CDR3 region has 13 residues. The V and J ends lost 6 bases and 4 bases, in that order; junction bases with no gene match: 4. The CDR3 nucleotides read TGTGCCAGTAGCGTTGACAGGGGGTACGAGCAGTACTTC. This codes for CASSVDRGYEQYF.